A single sample is the source of the 22 T cell receptor beta chains below, sequenced in a study of OX40 agonist ivuxolimab in advanced cancers. Data came from immunoSEQ multiplex PCR; TCRdb stores just in-frame clones and leaves some out. The sample lists 100,000 to 150,000 clones, approximately 90% occurring once. The source material was CD4+ or CD8+ T cells sorted from blood, sampled in a trial of the OX40 agonist ivuxolimab. The source of these receptors is an adult with an advanced solid tumor such as melanoma, head and neck, liver or kidney cancer.

The rearrangement joins TRBV12-5 to TRBJ2-7; 8 bases fit TRBD1. The germline V gene encodes CDR1 LGHNT and CDR2 FRNRAP. The CDR3 extends over 15 amino acids. The J segment lost 2 bases and the V segment lost 1 base, leaving 4 bases of the junction unmatched. CDR3 nucleotide sequence: TGTGCTAGTGGTTTGGGTCGGACAGGGACCTACGAGCAGTACTTC. The encoded protein is CASGLGRTGTYEQYF.

The chain carries TRBV7-9 and TRBJ1-2; 7 bases agree with TRBD1. The CDR3 contains 14 residues. In germline, CDR1 is SEHNR, CDR2 FQNEAQ (reference sequence). Trimming removed 1 base from V and 4 bases from J; junction bases left unmatched: 3. CDR3 bases: TGTGCCAGCAGCTTAGAGGGGACAGCCTATGGCTACACCTTC. This translates into CASSLEGTAYGYTF.

A single count supports this clone. The J gene is TRBJ1-4, the V gene TRBV27, with D possibly being TRBD1 (6 bases). The germline V and J ends were trimmed by 5 bases and 10 bases, with 23 bases remaining between them. Germline lookup yields CDR1 MNHEY and CDR2 SMNVEV (reference sequence). This CDR3 has 16 residues. CDR3 region: CASSLNPQQAGAKLFF. For the CDR3, the DNA is TGTGCCAGCAGTCTAAACCCCCAACAGGCAGGGGCAAAACTGTTTTTT.

This chain connects TRBV27 to TRBJ2-1, with TRBD2 as a possible D gene (6 bases). Germline-derived CDR1 and CDR2 are MNHEY and SMNVEV (reference sequence). V lost 5 bases and J lost 5, with 16 bases in between. The CDR3 extends over 15 amino acids. CDR3 sequence: CASSRQTGTHNEQFF. The CDR3 DNA is TGTGCCAGCAGTCGCCAAACCGGGACTCACAATGAGCAGTTCTTC.

With regard to this clone: The sample holds other DNA sequences that translate to the same CDR3. V usage is TRBV7-9 and J usage is TRBJ2-3; no clear D gene. Germline CDR1 and CDR2: SEHNR and FQNEAQ (reference sequence). This CDR3 region has 16 residues. V was shortened by 5 bases and J by 0 bases, with 15 bases between the two germline ends. CDR3 DNA: TGTGCCAGCAGCCCCCTCCGAGCAGCTAGCACAGATACGCAGTATTTT. This translates into CASSPLRAASTDTQYF.

The rearrangement uses TRBV21-1 and TRBJ2-7; TRBD1 is taken as the D call from the table, unchecked against the DNA. TRBV21-1 is marked as a pseudogene. The CDR3 extends over 15 amino acids. CDR3 amino acids: CASSPKTGDSYEQYF. CDR3 in DNA: TGTGCCAGCAGCCCTAAAACAGGAGACAGCTACGAGCAGTACTTC.

The chain has TRBV9 and TRBJ1-1; D unresolved. Trimming cost V 0 bases and J 2 bases, with 14 bases left between them. The CDR3 has 16 residues. The germline gives CDR1 SGDLS, CDR2 YYNGEE. The CDR3 bases are TGTGCCAGCAGCGTAGGTACTGTGGGAGGCAACACTGAAGCTTTCTTT. Residues: CASSVGTVGGNTEAFF.

The chain uses TRBV27 and TRBJ2-5; 7 bases map to TRBD1. The J call may be faulty, since TRBJ2-7 better matches the DNA end. The germline CDR1 and CDR2 sequences are MNHEY and SMNVEV (reference sequence). There are 14 residues in the CDR3. CDR3 sequence reads: CASRLQGNSYEQYF. CDR3 nucleotide sequence: TGTGCCAGCCGATTACAGGGGAACTCCTACGAGCAGTACTTC.

The genes are TRBV10-3 and TRBJ2-3, with a possible D match to TRBD2 (6 bases). The CDR3 length is 17 residues. Deletions cut 5 bases from V and 2 bases from J, with 20 bases between. Germline lookup yields CDR1 ENHRY and CDR2 SYGVKD. CDR3 sequence reads: CAISPSGRGLPTDTQYF. CDR3 bases: TGTGCCATCAGTCCCTCCGGGCGGGGCCTTCCCACAGATACGCAGTATTTT.

The gene calls are TRBV2 and TRBJ2-1, with TRBD2 matching over 10 bases. V was clipped by 6 bases and J by 3 bases; unmatched bases: 8. The CDR3 length is 16 residues. Germline V gene sequence: CDR1 SNHLY, CDR2 FYNNEI. The CDR3 protein is CASRGSGRVLYNEQFF. CDR3 bases: TGTGCCAGCAGAGGAAGCGGGAGGGTTCTCTACAATGAGCAGTTCTTC. Complete variable domain (other parts from reference TRBV2 and TRBJ2-1): EPEVTQTPSHQVTQMGQEVILRCVPISNHLYFYWYRQILGQKVEFLVSFYNNEISEKSEIFDDQFSVERPDGSNFTLKIRSTKLEDSAMYFCASRGSGRVLYNEQFFGPGTRLTVL.

J is TRBJ2-7 and V is TRBV30; D gene unclear. The V gene's germline CDR1 is GTSNPN and CDR2 SVGIG (reference sequence). The CDR3 has 13 amino acids. V lost 0 bases and J 1 base, leaving 7 bases between the germline ends. The CDR3: CAWSVVASYEQYF. The CDR3 nucleotides are TGTGCCTGGAGTGTGGTGGCGTCCTACGAGCAGTACTTC.

V usage is TRBV7-3 and J usage is TRBJ1-1; D is unresolved. Germline lookup yields CDR1 SGHTA and CDR2 FQGTGA. Trimming pared 5 bases from V and 3 bases from J, leaving 10 bases between. The CDR3 is made up of 13 amino acids. The CDR3 protein is CASSPNIYTEAFF. CDR3 sequence (DNA): TGTGCCAGCAGCCCCAATATCTACACTGAAGCTTTCTTT.

This clone was recorded only once. V gene TRBV6-6 combines with J gene TRBJ1-5; maybe TRBD1 (6 bases). The V and J ends lost 5 bases and 4 bases respectively, with 9 bases between them. The CDR3 loop spans 13 amino acids. Germline CDR1 reads MNHNY; CDR2 reads SVGAGI (reference sequence). The CDR3 region is CASSPDRNQPQHF. For the CDR3, the DNA is TGTGCCAGCAGTCCGGACAGAAATCAGCCCCAGCATTTT.

The chain links TRBV19 to TRBJ2-1; D may match TRBD1 or TRBD2 (5 bases each). Trimming took off 3 bases at V and 8 bases at J, with 14 bases between the two ends. Germline V CDR1 and CDR2: LNHDA, SQIVND (reference sequence). The CDR3 consists of 14 residues. The CDR3 spells CASSMRQGDDEQFF. CDR3 bases: TGTGCCAGTAGTATGAGGCAGGGAGACGATGAGCAGTTCTTC.

The rearrangement uses TRBV5-1 and TRBJ1-1; 7 nucleotides align to TRBD1. Trimming at V came to 4 bases and at J to 3 bases, leaving 15 bases not matched to a gene. The CDR3 covers 17 residues. From germline, CDR1 is SGHRS and CDR2 YFSETQ. In nucleotides, the CDR3 is TGCGCCAGCAGCCCGCCCTTATCGACAGGGACCTACACTGAAGCTTTCTTT. This translates into CASSPPLSTGTYTEAFF.

The chain uses TRBV7-2 and TRBJ1-5, with D uncertain. The CDR3 contains 16 residues. Trimming took 1 base from V and 3 from J, leaving 13 bases between them. Germline CDR1 reads SGHTA; CDR2 reads FQGNSA. The CDR3 loop reads CASSLVASRDNQPQHF. The DNA of the CDR3 is TGTGCCAGCAGCTTAGTGGCCTCGCGGGACAATCAGCCCCAGCATTTT.

The rearrangement links TRBV19 to TRBJ1-2; a possible D gene is TRBD1 (5 bases). The germline gives CDR1 LNHDA, CDR2 SQIVND (reference sequence). V lost 7 bases and J lost 2, with 11 bases in between. CDR3 length: 13 amino acids. CDR3 coding DNA: TGTGCCAGTACCGCGGGACCGAACTATGGCTACACCTTC. Translated: CASTAGPNYGYTF.

The rearrangement uses TRBV15 and TRBJ2-7; D not certain. The V gene's germline CDR1 is LNHNV and CDR2 YYDKDF (reference sequence). CDR3 length: 13 residues. V gave up 0 bases and J gave up 4 bases, with 7 bases separating them. CDR3 in DNA: TGTGCCACCAGCAGAGATAGGTTTTACGAGCAGTACTTC. Amino acid sequence: CATSRDRFYEQYF.

CDR3 protein: CASSEPAGRQRHLYGYTF. As DNA, the CDR3 is TGTGCCAGCAGCGAGCCCGCTGGCCGACAACGACATTTATATGGCTACACCTTC. The chain uses TRBV2 and TRBJ1-2; D uncertain. The CDR3 contains 18 residues. V shed 6 bases and J shed 5 bases, with 28 bases lying between them. Germline CDR1 SNHLY, CDR2 FYNNEI.

V and J are TRBV5-1 and TRBJ1-1; TRBD1 aligns across 7 bases. J gave up 0 bases and V 0 bases, and 11 bases lay outside the gene matches. Germline V gives CDR1 SGHRS, CDR2 YFSETQ. The CDR3 runs to 18 residues. DNA for the CDR3: TGCGCCAGCAGCTTGGACCAGGGGGTGAGGGGCATGAACACTGAAGCTTTCTTT. Amino acid sequence: CASSLDQGVRGMNTEAFF.

V is TRBV5-8 and J is TRBJ2-1, with TRBD2 as a possible D gene (5 bases). CDR1 is SGHTS, CDR2 YDEGEE, per germline. Trimming removed 1 base from V and 2 bases from J, with 16 bases in between. The CDR3 has 17 residues. The CDR3 bases are TGTGCCAGCAGCTTGAACGGAGCGGAATTTGCCTACAATGAGCAGTTCTTC. It specifies CASSLNGAEFAYNEQFF.

The V call is TRBV19, the J call TRBJ2-1, with TRBD2 matching 15 bases. The trim removed 1 base at V and 2 bases at J, leaving 3 bases unmatched. The CDR3 is 18 residues long. Per germline, CDR1 LNHDA and CDR2 SQIVND (reference sequence). The CDR3 protein is CASSIAGLAGGTYNEQFF. CDR3 bases: TGTGCCAGTAGTATAGCCGGACTAGCGGGAGGGACCTACAATGAGCAGTTCTTC.